The TCR beta chain under discussion was sequenced for a study of control samples from healthy donors and cancer patients. This table comes from immunoSEQ multiplex PCR, and its TCRdb copy is limited to in-frame clones, with some not included. The sample holds more than 95,000 clones; 85% to 90% are singletons and the top ten take 1% to 1.4%. Germline values: CDR1 LNHDA, CDR2 SQIVND (reference sequence). CDR3 length: 13 amino acids. V lost 4 bases and J lost 3; bases outside the gene matches: 3. The sample consisted of PBMCs. The chain is built from TRBV19 and TRBJ2-7; 7 positions agree with TRBD1. This TCR derives from a woman aged 50 to 60 with colorectal cancer. For the CDR3, the DNA is TGTGCCAGTAGTACGACAGGGAGCTACGAGCAGTACTTC. Residues: CASSTTGSYEQYF.